The 25 T cell receptor beta chains given below trace back to one sample, sequenced in a study of blood T cell repertoires in COVID-19. Generated by immunoSEQ multiplex PCR, the TCRdb table keeps only in-frame clones and is missing some. The sample has over 120,000 clones, over 75% seen once; the top ten hold 1.8%. The sample was peripheral blood. The receptors originated from a man in his 70s with acute or convalescent COVID-19.

The gene calls are TRBV9 and TRBJ1-2, with D possibly TRBD1 on 6 matching bases. Trimming pared 3 bases from V and 2 bases from J, leaving 14 bases between. Germline values: CDR1 SGDLS, CDR2 YYNGEE. The CDR3 has 15 residues. The CDR3 loop is CASSAGQLWNYGYTF. The CDR3 nucleotides read TGTGCCAGCAGCGCGGGACAATTGTGGAACTATGGCTACACCTTC.

The chain combines TRBV28 with TRBJ1-2; 10 bases match TRBD1. CDR1 and CDR2 (germline): MDHEN, SYDVKM. Germline trimming cut 5 bases from V and 8 bases from J; bases unmatched to any gene: 5. The CDR3 is made up of 13 amino acids. The CDR3 DNA reads TGTGCCAGCAGTCCCTCGGACAGGGGGGGCTACACCTTC. Translation: CASSPSDRGGYTF.

The genes are TRBV7-3 and TRBJ2-2, with 11 positions matching TRBD2. V trimming: 7 bases; J trimming: 3 bases; junction bases outside the gene matches: 4. Germline CDR1 reads SGHTA; CDR2 reads FQGTGA. The CDR3 length is 15 residues. The CDR3 DNA reads TGTGCCAGCAAAGTGGGACTAGCGGACACCGGGGAGCTGTTTTTT. It codes for CASKVGLADTGELFF.

The sample holds one count of this clone. This chain uses TRBV14 with TRBJ1-1; 8 nucleotides match TRBD1. Germline V gene data show CDR1 as SGHDN and CDR2 as FVKESK. With 5 bases clipped from V and 5 bases from J, the junction kept 4 bases outside the gene matches. This CDR3 has 13 residues. CDR3 loop: CASSLTGETEAFF. CDR3 in DNA: TGTGCCAGCAGCTTGACAGGGGAGACTGAAGCTTTCTTT.

Only one count was recorded for this clone. This CDR3 reads CASSDPSNTEAFF. In DNA, the CDR3 is TGTGCCAGCAGCGATCCGTCGAACACTGAAGCTTTCTTT. The J gene is TRBJ1-1, the V gene TRBV9; D unclear. Trimming took 3 bases from V and 1 from J, leaving 7 bases between them. Looked up from germline, CDR1 is SGDLS and CDR2 is YYNGEE. The CDR3 extends over 13 amino acids. Together with reference TRBV9 and TRBJ1-1, the CDR3 gives the full variable domain: DSGVTQTPKHLITATGQRVTLRCSPRSGDLSVYWYQQSLDQGLQFLIQYYNGEERAKGNILERFSAQQFPDLHSELNLSSLELGDSALYFCASSDPSNTEAFFGQGTRLTVV.

The genes are TRBV7-2 and TRBJ2-3; D is possibly TRBD2 (5 bases). This CDR3 is 14 amino acids long. Trimming removed 1 base at V and 6 bases at J, with 11 bases between. Germline V gene sequence: CDR1 SGHTA, CDR2 FQGNSA. Here the CDR3 reads CASSLVLADDTQYF. The CDR3 region has the DNA TGTGCCAGCAGCTTAGTCCTAGCAGACGATACGCAGTATTTT.

This CDR3 reads CASSVGAGGNTGELFF. CDR3 coding DNA: TGTGCCAGCAGCGTAGGAGCGGGGGGGAACACCGGGGAGCTGTTTTTT. The chain combines TRBV9 with TRBJ2-2; 9 bases are shared with TRBD2. Germline CDR1 is SGDLS and CDR2 is YYNGEE. Germline trimming cut 0 bases from V and 1 base from J; bases unmatched to any gene: 1. The CDR3 sequence is 16 residues long.

This clone has only a few counts. The V gene is TRBV3-1 (or the pseudogene TRBV3-2), the J gene TRBJ2-2; no clear D. Germline V CDR1 and CDR2: LGHDT, YNNKEL (reference sequence). Trimming removed 2 bases at V and 6 bases at J, with 10 bases between. This CDR3 region has 14 residues. The CDR3 region is CASSQIARAGELFF. Here the CDR3 DNA reads TGTGCCAGCAGCCAAATCGCGAGAGCCGGGGAGCTGTTTTTT.

This chain connects TRBV3-1 (or the pseudogene TRBV3-2) to TRBJ2-3, with D maybe TRBD2 (6 bases). Germline CDR1 LGHDT, CDR2 YNNKEL (reference sequence). V shed 4 bases and J shed 3 bases, with 14 bases lying between them. The CDR3 has 15 residues. In DNA, the CDR3 is TGTGCCAGCAGCCTGCGGGGCCGGGGGACAGATACGCAGTATTTT. This gives the protein CASSLRGRGTDTQYF.

The CDR3: CASRDRVGYGYTF. CDR3 coding DNA: TGTGCCAGCAGGGACAGGGTGGGGTATGGCTACACCTTC. The V and J genes are TRBV25-1 and TRBJ1-2; 8 bases are a match to TRBD1. Germline CDR1 and CDR2: MGHDK and SYGVNS. V lost 6 bases and J lost 5; bases outside the gene matches: 5. The length of the CDR3 is 13 residues.

The chain is built from TRBV19 and TRBJ2-1, with 10 bases fitting TRBD2. After removal of 5 bases from V and 8 bases from J, the junction contained 15 bases not matched to a gene. The CDR3 is 17 residues long. The germline gives CDR1 LNHDA, CDR2 SQIVND (reference sequence). CDR3 sequence: CASSFRTSGNPRYEQFF. The CDR3 DNA is TGTGCCAGTAGTTTCCGCACTAGCGGGAACCCGCGTTATGAGCAGTTCTTC.

In this sample, this clone turned up a few times. The rearrangement joins TRBV2 to TRBJ1-1; D not resolved. CDR3 length: 13 amino acids. V shed 6 bases and J shed 1 base, with 9 bases lying between them. CDR1 is SNHLY, CDR2 FYNNEI, per germline. The CDR3 sequence: CASRHSPNTEAFF. CDR3 DNA sequence: TGTGCCAGCAGACATTCCCCGAACACTGAAGCTTTCTTT.

The chain joins TRBV2 to TRBJ1-2; TRBD1 agrees at 8 bases. The CDR3 is 14 amino acids. The germline CDR1 and CDR2 sequences are SNHLY and FYNNEI. The J segment lost 8 bases and the V segment lost 6 bases, leaving 11 bases of the junction unmatched. This chain's CDR3 is CASRNTGGVGGYTF. The CDR3 DNA reads as TGTGCCAGCAGGAACACAGGGGGAGTGGGCGGCTACACCTTC.

The J gene is TRBJ1-2, the V gene TRBV6-5; no firm D call. Germline V lookup: CDR1 MNHEY, CDR2 SVGAGI. The length of the CDR3 is 12 residues. The ends were cut back, 7 bases at V and 4 bases at J, with 10 bases in the middle. The CDR3 DNA follows: TGTGCCAGCACCTGGGCAGGCTATGGCTACACCTTC. This sequence encodes CASTWAGYGYTF.

The chain carries TRBV5-1 and TRBJ2-7, with 10 bases identical to TRBD2. The J segment lost 3 bases and the V segment lost 2 bases, leaving 5 bases of the junction unmatched. Germline assignment: CDR1 SGHRS and CDR2 YFSETQ. The length of the CDR3 is 15 residues. The CDR3 DNA sequence: TGCGCCAGCAGCTTCTCTAGCGGGGGCTTCTACGAGCAGTACTTC. This translates into CASSFSSGGFYEQYF.

The rearrangement joins TRBV20-1 to TRBJ2-7, with D tentatively TRBD1 (6 bases). Per the germline V gene, CDR1 is DFQATT and CDR2 is SNEGSKA (reference sequence). The V end was cut by 3 bases, the J end by 0 bases, with 15 bases between. CDR3 length: 15 amino acids. As DNA, the CDR3 is TGCAGTGCTAGTATCCCGCAGGGGAGCTCCTACGAGCAGTACTTC. Its translation: CSASIPQGSSYEQYF.

The chain couples TRBV19 to TRBJ2-5; D remains ambiguous. V gave up 3 bases and J gave up 0 bases, with 11 bases separating them. This CDR3 contains 15 residues. From germline, CDR1 is LNHDA and CDR2 SQIVND (reference sequence). CDR3 coding DNA: TGTGCCAGTAGTATTCAATCAGGTTACCAAGAGACCCAGTACTTC. Amino acids: CASSIQSGYQETQYF.

The rearrangement uses TRBV4-1 and TRBJ2-5; D might be TRBD2 (6 bases). With 1 base removed from V and 5 bases from J, the gap between germline ends came to 14 bases. This CDR3 is 15 amino acids long. CDR1 and CDR2 (germline): MGHRA, YSYEKL. DNA for the CDR3: TGCGCCAGCAGCCAAGTTCGAGGGAGCGGGGAGACCCAGTACTTC. Its translation is CASSQVRGSGETQYF.

The rearrangement joins TRBV18 to TRBJ1-3, with D unresolved. The CDR3 consists of 14 residues. The germline gives CDR1 KGHSH, CDR2 LQKENI. V was pared by 3 bases and J by 0 bases, with 6 bases between. The DNA of the CDR3 is TGTGCCAGCTCACCCCAGGACTCTGGAAACACCATATATTTT. It specifies CASSPQDSGNTIYF.

The V and J genes are TRBV5-5 and TRBJ1-1; the D is unclear. The CDR3 extends over 13 amino acids. From germline, CDR1 is SGHKS and CDR2 YYEKEE (reference sequence). V lost 3 bases and J lost 3, with 9 bases in between. The chain's CDR3 is CASSSFGDTEAFF. CDR3 DNA: TGTGCCAGCAGCTCCTTCGGGGACACTGAAGCTTTCTTT.

This chain connects TRBV29-1 to TRBJ2-1, with 7 bases matching TRBD2. The V gene's germline CDR1 is SQVTM and CDR2 ANQGSEA. This CDR3 region has 13 residues. Trimming cost V 6 bases and J 4 bases; bases outside gene matches: 6. Here the CDR3 reads CSVWGGTYNEQFF. The CDR3 coding sequence is TGCAGCGTCTGGGGGGGGACGTACAATGAGCAGTTCTTC.

This clone was counted a single time. The chain joins TRBV9 to TRBJ2-7; 10 bases agree with TRBD1. Unmatched junction bases numbered 6, after V lost 0 bases and J lost 6 bases. Germline CDR1 reads SGDLS; CDR2 reads YYNGEE. The CDR3 is 15 amino acids. This CDR3 is CASSVAPTGGGEQYF. CDR3 sequence (DNA): TGTGCCAGCAGCGTAGCTCCGACAGGGGGCGGCGAGCAGTACTTC.

This chain joins TRBV6-4 and TRBJ2-4; TRBD1 agrees at 8 bases. CDR3 length equals 15 residues. V shed 4 bases and J 8 bases; nucleotides not matched to a gene: 10. CDR1 is MRHNA and CDR2 is SNTAGT in the germline V gene. The chain's CDR3 is CASSGPADRAHIQYF. The CDR3, as DNA: TGTGCCAGCAGTGGCCCCGCGGACAGGGCGCACATTCAGTACTTC.

This chain uses TRBV28 with TRBJ1-6; maybe TRBD1 (6 bases). V was shortened by 3 bases and J by 10 bases, with 22 bases between the two germline ends. CDR1 and CDR2 from the germline V gene are MDHEN and SYDVKM. The CDR3 has 17 amino acids. The CDR3 DNA sequence: TGTGCCAGCAGTTTTAACACCCTGGGGGGGCTAAACTCACCCCTCCACTTT. This codes for CASSFNTLGGLNSPLHF.

The chain recombines TRBV2 with TRBJ1-2; TRBD1 matches 7 bases. Germline V CDR1 and CDR2: SNHLY, FYNNEI. The CDR3 loop spans 13 amino acids. After removal of 7 bases from V and 6 bases from J, the junction contained 8 bases not matched to a gene. CDR3 coding DNA: TGTGCCAGCACCTTCGAACAGGGGCATGGCTACACCTTC. The encoded protein is CASTFEQGHGYTF.